One TCR beta chain is described in this entry. The data are from a study of blood T cell repertoires in COVID-19. Study as a whole: T cells, B-cell-depleted T cells, or PBMCs provided the cDNA or gDNA that served as material.

V dropped 6 bases and J dropped 7; count of bases not matched to a gene: 17. CDR1 KGHDR and CDR2 SFDVKD come from the germline V gene. The CDR3 totals 17 residues. Repertoires were generated with immunoSEQ multiplex PCR, while TCRdb's copy carries only in-frame clones and drops some. The repertoire includes roughly 250,000 clones, around 87% of them detected once, and about 1.5% sits in the top ten. This chain links TRBV24-1 with TRBJ2-3, with 8 nucleotides matching TRBD2. The sample consisted of PBMCs or T cells enriched from blood (not recorded which). The sequence derives from a woman in her 50s who had recovered from COVID-19. Here the CDR3 reads CATSRGLAGARGYTQYF. The CDR3 bases are TGTGCCACCAGTCGCGGGCTAGCGGGTGCTCGCGGATATACGCAGTATTTT.